This T cell receptor (beta chain) was recovered during a study of control samples from healthy donors and cancer patients. Profiled with immunoSEQ multiplex PCR; TCRdb holds only in-frame clones, not every one. The sample lists 170,000 or so clones, 94% occurring once. The CDR3 is 15 amino acids. In germline, CDR1 is SGHNT, CDR2 YYREEE (reference sequence). V lost 2 bases and J lost 1, with 12 bases in between. The J gene is TRBJ1-1, the V gene TRBV5-4; a possible D gene is TRBD1 (5 bases). The clonotype comes from a woman between 18 and 29 years old in good health. The sequenced material came from blood. The CDR3 DNA follows: TGTGCCAGCAGCTTTTCGACAGAGCAGAACACTGAAGCTTTCTTT. It codes for CASSFSTEQNTEAFF.